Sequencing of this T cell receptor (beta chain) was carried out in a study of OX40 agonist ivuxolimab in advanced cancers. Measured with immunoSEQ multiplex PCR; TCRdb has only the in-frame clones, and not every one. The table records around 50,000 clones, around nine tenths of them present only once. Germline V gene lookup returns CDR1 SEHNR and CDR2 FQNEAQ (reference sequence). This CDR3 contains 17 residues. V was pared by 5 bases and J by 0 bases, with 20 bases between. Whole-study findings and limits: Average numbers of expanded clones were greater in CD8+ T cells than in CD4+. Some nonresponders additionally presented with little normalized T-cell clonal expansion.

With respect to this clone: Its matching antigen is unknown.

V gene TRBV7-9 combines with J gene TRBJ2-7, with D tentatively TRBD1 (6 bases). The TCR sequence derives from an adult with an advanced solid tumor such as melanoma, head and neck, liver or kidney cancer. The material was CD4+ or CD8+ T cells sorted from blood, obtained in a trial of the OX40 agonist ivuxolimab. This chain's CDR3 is CASSPRGASPSSYEQYF. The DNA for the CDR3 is TGTGCCAGCAGCCCCAGGGGCGCTTCCCCGAGCTCCTACGAGCAGTACTTC.